The present TCR beta chain was sequenced within a study of OX40 agonist ivuxolimab in advanced cancers. Background on the study: The diagnoses of dose-escalation patients were hepatocellular carcinoma, melanoma, renal cell or head and neck cancer. Previous treatment with anti-PD-1, anti-PD-L1 or anti-CTLA-4 therapy was allowed; 35% to 50% had received some. Study results and caveats: Partial responders dosed at 0.1-3.0 mg/kg displayed clonal expansion ranking among the lowest.

To note about this clone: Its antigen is not known.

Germline CDR1 reads SGHNT; CDR2 reads YYREEE (reference sequence). CDR3 length: 16 amino acids. The V and J ends lost 6 bases and 5 bases, in that order; junction bases with no gene match: 15. The data were produced by immunoSEQ multiplex PCR, yet TCRdb's version contains in-frame clones alone and is incomplete. The sample lists about 49,000 clones; roughly nine tenths were seen once. This chain links TRBV5-4 with TRBJ2-5; 8 bases line up with TRBD2. The sequenced sample was CD4+ or CD8+ T cells sorted from blood, obtained in a trial of the OX40 agonist ivuxolimab. This clonotype was obtained from an adult with an advanced solid tumor such as melanoma, head and neck, liver or kidney cancer. The DNA for the CDR3 is TGTGCCAGCACCGCAAGGGCGGGGGGCTCGTGGGAGACCCAGTACTTC. It specifies CASTARAGGSWETQYF.